Following are 23 T cell receptor beta chains from one sample sequenced in a study of early T cells in non-severe SARS-CoV-2 infection. A single record per CDR3 protein comes from TCRdb applying MiXCR to the 5' RACE reads. The sample includes under 100,000 distinct CDR3 sequences, approximately 9.9% of them seen just once. The sample was whole blood. The receptors stem from an adult who was a healthcare worker with PCR-confirmed SARS-CoV-2 infection or an uninfected control (not recorded which).

V is TRBV29-1 and J is TRBJ2-2, with D maybe TRBD1 (7 bases). Germline V gene data show CDR1 as SQVTM and CDR2 as ANQGSEA. Trimming cost V 0 bases and J 4 bases, with 18 bases left between them. The CDR3 runs 17 residues. The CDR3 DNA is TGCAGCGTTGAAGATCTTAGACAGGGAGGAAGCACCGGGGAGCTGTTTTTT. Translating gives CSVEDLRQGGSTGELFF.

This clonotype was observed a handful of times. V usage is TRBV12-3 or TRBV12-4 and J usage is TRBJ2-2; possible D gene TRBD1, 6 bases. V was cut by 3 bases and J by 1 base, with 12 bases left in between. The CDR3 totals 16 residues. DNA for the CDR3: TGTGCCAGCAGTTTCGGGCAGGGGTGGAACACCGGGGAGCTGTTTTTT. This gives the protein CASSFGQGWNTGELFF.

Only a few counts were recorded for this clonotype. The V and J genes are TRBV3-1 and TRBJ1-2; D might be TRBD1 (6 bases). V shed 1 base and J shed 3 bases, with 9 bases lying between them. The germline CDR1 and CDR2 sequences are LGHDT and YNNKEL (reference sequence). This CDR3 comprises 14 residues. CDR3 residues: CASSQATGYYGYTF. In DNA form, the CDR3 reads TGTGCCAGCAGCCAAGCAACAGGGTACTATGGCTACACCTTC.

This clonotype has more than one count but fewer than ten. This chain connects TRBV5-1 to TRBJ2-3, with D perhaps given as TRBD1 or TRBD2 (5 bases each). Germline values: CDR1 SGHRS, CDR2 YFSETQ. V lost 4 bases to trimming and J lost 1 base, with 13 bases between them. The CDR3 has 15 residues. The CDR3 DNA follows: TGCGCCAGCAGCCGAGGGGTGGACCGCACAGATACGCAGTATTTT. This sequence encodes CASSRGVDRTDTQYF.

This clonotype turned up a few times. The V call is TRBV6-5, the J call TRBJ2-7; TRBD2 aligns across 7 bases. The V and J ends lost 7 bases and 1 base, in that order; junction bases with no gene match: 7. This CDR3 spans 14 amino acids. CDR1 and CDR2 from the germline V gene are MNHEY and SVGAGI. CDR3 in amino acids: CASKGQAGSYEQYF. Written as DNA, the CDR3 is TGTGCCAGCAAGGGCCAAGCGGGATCCTACGAGCAGTACTTC.

This clonotype came up many times. J is TRBJ1-5 and V is TRBV29-1; 7 nucleotides agree with TRBD1. Per germline, CDR1 SQVTM and CDR2 ANQGSEA. The trim removed 4 bases at V and 3 bases at J, leaving 3 bases unmatched. The CDR3 runs 13 residues. The CDR3 coding sequence is TGCAGCGTTGGACAGGGACCCAATCAGCCCCAGCATTTT. This sequence encodes CSVGQGPNQPQHF.

This clonotype was seen a few times. The rearrangement links TRBV5-4 to TRBJ2-1; 7 nucleotides agree with TRBD2. Per the germline V gene, CDR1 is SGHNT and CDR2 is YYREEE (reference sequence). The V gene end was trimmed by 3 bases and the J gene end by 0 bases; junction bases not matched to a gene: 3. This CDR3 comprises 15 residues. The CDR3 nucleotides read TGTGCCAGCAGCTCGGGGGGAAACTCCTACAATGAGCAGTTCTTC. Encoded protein: CASSSGGNSYNEQFF.

CDR3 nucleotide sequence: TGTGCCAGCAGTGCAGGGGGCGCCTATGGCTACACCTTC. Translating it yields CASSAGGAYGYTF. The chain combines TRBV2 with TRBJ1-2; 8 positions match TRBD1. In germline, CDR1 is SNHLY, CDR2 FYNNEI. After removal of 4 bases from V and 4 bases from J, the junction contained 2 bases not matched to a gene. This CDR3 spans 13 amino acids.

This chain joins TRBV12-3 or TRBV12-4 and TRBJ2-1; TRBD1 or TRBD2 may be the D gene (5 bases each). The V and J ends lost 1 base and 2 bases respectively, with 6 bases between them. CDR3 size: 14 residues. DNA for the CDR3: TGTGCCAGCAGTTTAGGGGACCCCTACAATGAGCAGTTCTTC. This sequence encodes CASSLGDPYNEQFF.

V usage is TRBV7-3 and J usage is TRBJ2-7; D could derive from TRBD1 or TRBD2 (5 bases each). The CDR3 runs 13 residues. Germline assignment: CDR1 SGHTA and CDR2 FQGTGA. V was pared by 0 bases and J by 5 bases, with 8 bases between. DNA of the CDR3: TGTGCCAGCAGCTTAACGGGGGTTGACGAGCAGTACTTC. As protein: CASSLTGVDEQYF. The variable domain in full, with the rest retrieved from reference TRBV7-3 and TRBJ2-7, is GAGVSQTPSNKVTEKGKYVELRCDPISGHTALYWYRQSLGQGPEFLIYFQGTGAADDSGLPNDRFFAVRPEGSVSTLKIQRTERGDSAVYLCASSLTGVDEQYFGPGTRLTVT.

In its sample, this clonotype was seen many times. The chain combines TRBV9 with TRBJ1-1; D ambiguous. From germline, CDR1 is SGDLS and CDR2 YYNGEE. The CDR3 loop spans 14 amino acids. Trimming stripped 2 bases from V and 0 bases from J, with 8 bases between. CDR3 sequence (DNA): TGTGCCAGCAGCGTGGGCAACTTGAACACTGAAGCTTTCTTT. Amino acid sequence: CASSVGNLNTEAFF.

This clonotype was seen only a few times. The chain is built from TRBV12-3 or TRBV12-4 and TRBJ1-4; D may be TRBD1 (6 bases). Trimming removed 2 bases at V and 0 bases at J, with 16 bases between. The CDR3 length is 18 residues. CDR3 DNA sequence: TGTGCCAGCAGTTTACTATCCGGGCAGGGGACAACTAATGAAAAACTGTTTTTT. Encoded protein: CASSLLSGQGTTNEKLFF.

This clonotype was detected many times. The V gene is TRBV5-1, the J gene TRBJ1-4; possibly TRBD1 for D (6 bases). CDR1 is SGHRS, CDR2 YFSETQ, per germline. The CDR3 is made up of 15 amino acids. V lost 0 bases and J lost 4, with 10 bases in between. CDR3 in amino acids: CASSLEGQFNEKLFF. CDR3 in DNA: TGCGCCAGCAGCTTGGAAGGACAGTTTAATGAAAAACTGTTTTTT.

This clonotype was observed at least ten times. V is TRBV3-1 and J is TRBJ1-1; 7 positions agree with TRBD1. This CDR3 has 16 residues. V was clipped by 4 bases and J by 7 bases; unmatched bases: 15. In germline, CDR1 is LGHDT, CDR2 YNNKEL (reference sequence). The CDR3 bases are TGTGCCAGCAGCCCCCGACAGGGTAGGGGAAACGGTGAAGCTTTCTTT. Its translation is CASSPRQGRGNGEAFF.

This clonotype has more than one count but fewer than ten. This chain links TRBV12-3 or TRBV12-4 with TRBJ2-1; no reliable D call. CDR3 length: 13 amino acids. V lost 7 bases, J lost 2 bases, and 9 bases lay in between. CDR3 nucleotides: TGTGCCAGCACCGTAAGGGCCTACAATGAGCAGTTCTTC. It encodes CASTVRAYNEQFF.

This clonotype was recorded many times. The chain combines TRBV7-9 with TRBJ2-7; no firm D call. The CDR3 sequence is 12 residues long. Trimming removed 5 bases from V and 7 bases from J, with 12 bases in between. The germline V gene encodes CDR1 SEHNR and CDR2 FQNEAQ (reference sequence). In DNA form, the CDR3 reads TGTGCCAGCAGCCCCATCGACGGAGAGCAGTACTTC. Residues: CASSPIDGEQYF.

This clonotype was detected ten times or more. This rearrangement joins TRBV3-1 to TRBJ2-1; D call uncertain. Trimming left V 4 bases short and J 9 bases short, with 22 bases between. The V gene's germline CDR1 is LGHDT and CDR2 YNNKEL (reference sequence). The CDR3 sequence is 16 residues long. CDR3: CASSPPRSDNAFEQFF. CDR3 sequence (DNA): TGTGCCAGCAGCCCCCCGAGGAGCGACAATGCGTTTGAGCAGTTCTTC.

This clonotype was detected ten times or more. The genes are TRBV15 and TRBJ1-1; no firm D call. In germline, CDR1 is LNHNV, CDR2 YYDKDF (reference sequence). The CDR3 contains 14 residues. The V end was cut by 3 bases, the J end by 0 bases, with 8 bases between. The CDR3 is CATSRLQVNTEAFF. The CDR3 coding sequence is TGTGCCACCAGCAGGTTACAAGTGAACACTGAAGCTTTCTTT.

This rearrangement joins TRBV29-1 to TRBJ2-1; D is unclear. The CDR3 spans 11 residues. The V end was cut by 3 bases, the J end by 8 bases, with 8 bases between. Germline CDR1 reads SQVTM; CDR2 reads ANQGSEA. The CDR3 region has the DNA TGCAGCGTTGATATCCGGGATGAGCAGTTCTTC. It specifies CSVDIRDEQFF.

The DNA for the CDR3 is TGCGCCAGCAGCTTGGCCTGGGGGGGCCAGGCCACTGAAGCTTTCTTT. Amino acid sequence: CASSLAWGGQATEAFF. This chain connects TRBV5-1 to TRBJ1-1; D is possibly TRBD1 (6 bases). The germline CDR1 and CDR2 sequences are SGHRS and YFSETQ. CDR3 length: 16 residues. V shed 0 bases and J shed 4 bases, with 16 bases lying between them. Complete variable domain (other parts from reference TRBV5-1 and TRBJ1-1): KAGVTQTPRYLIKTRGQQVTLSCSPISGHRSVSWYQQTPGQGLQFLFEYFSETQRNKGNFPGRFSGRQFSNSRSEMNVSTLELGDSALYLCASSLAWGGQATEAFFGQGTRLTVV.

This clonotype has a count of ten or more. V and J are TRBV5-1 and TRBJ2-3; 7 bases match TRBD2. Germline V gives CDR1 SGHRS, CDR2 YFSETQ. The CDR3 contains 12 residues. J lost 6 bases, V lost 4 bases, and 2 bases had no gene match. CDR3 loop: CASSREEDTQYF. CDR3 coding DNA: TGCGCCAGCAGCCGGGAGGAGGATACGCAGTATTTT.

The rearrangement joins TRBV28 to TRBJ1-1; D remains ambiguous. This CDR3 comprises 12 residues. Deletions cut 8 bases from V and 11 bases from J, with 18 bases between. Germline values: CDR1 MDHEN, CDR2 SYDVKM. CDR3 sequence reads: CASGEKVTRAFF. The DNA of the CDR3 is TGTGCCAGCGGTGAAAAGGTGACGAGGGCTTTCTTT.

Many counts were recorded for this clonotype. The chain uses TRBV2 and TRBJ2-2, with D maybe TRBD1 (6 bases). The germline gives CDR1 SNHLY, CDR2 FYNNEI. V lost 5 bases and J 1 base, leaving 8 bases between the germline ends. The CDR3 is 14 amino acids. CDR3 in amino acids: CASSSRGNTGELFF. The CDR3 bases are TGTGCCAGCAGTAGCAGGGGGAACACCGGGGAGCTGTTTTTT.